This is a list of T cell receptor beta chains from one sample in a study of blood T cell repertoires in COVID-19. Here immunoSEQ multiplex PCR was the method, and the copy in TCRdb shows in-frame clones only, minus some. Found here are approximately 200,000 clones, 94% of them singletons; the top ten hold 0.6% to 0.9%. Material: peripheral blood. These receptors were taken from a man younger than 40 with COVID-19, enrolled during active disease. Both conserved end residues are part of each CDR3. D genes are given only for firm matches. Only part of the rows carry a size: once, few, many, or a class if the clone is expanded.

V gene	J gene	clone size	D gene	CDR3 DNA	CDR3 protein
TRBV7-9	TRBJ2-2	.	TRBD2	TGTGCCAGCAGCCGGGGACTAGCGGGGTATCCGAACACCGGGGAGCTGTTTTTT	CASSRGLAGYPNTGELFF
TRBV12-3/TRBV12-4	TRBJ1-2	.	.	TGTGCCAGCAGCCCCAGGGGCGTGTATGGCTACACCTTC	CASSPRGVYGYTF
TRBV5-5	TRBJ1-5	.	.	TGTGCCAGCAGCCCCGGACTGTATAGCAATCAGCCCCAGCATTTT	CASSPGLYSNQPQHF
TRBV6-1	TRBJ1-2	.	TRBD1	TGTGCCAGCAGTGAGAAAGGACAGGTCAATGGCTACACCTTC	CASSEKGQVNGYTF
TRBV11-2	TRBJ1-1	.	.	TGTGCCAGCAGCAAGGAACAGGCCTTGTGGGCTTTCTTT	CASSKEQALWAFF
TRBV4-2	TRBJ2-5	once	.	TGTGCCAGCAGCGGTCAGACGGGGGGCCTTTCCGAGACCCAGTACTTC	CASSGQTGGLSETQYF
TRBV6-5	TRBJ1-5	.	TRBD1	TGTGCCAGCAGTTTGGGACAGGGATATCAGCCCCAGCATTTT	CASSLGQGYQPQHF
TRBV9	TRBJ2-1	.	TRBD2	TGTGCCAGCAGCGTACACACTAGCGGGGAAGGGAATGAGCAGTTCTTC	CASSVHTSGEGNEQFF
TRBV18	TRBJ2-7	.	TRBD2	TGTGCCAGCTCACCGGGGGGGAGCGAGCAGTACTTC	CASSPGGSEQYF
TRBV2	TRBJ1-2	.	TRBD1	TGTGCCAGCATGGCTTGGACAGGGGATAACTATGGCTACACCTTC	CASMAWTGDNYGYTF
TRBV19	TRBJ1-3	.	.	TGTGCCAGTAGTATAGATTCGGCAGGGGCTGGAAACACCATATATTTT	CASSIDSAGAGNTIYF
TRBV5-1	TRBJ2-1	.	.	TGCGCCAGCAGCAACAGGGAGACCGAGCAGTTCTTC	CASSNRETEQFF
TRBV13	TRBJ1-1	once	TRBD1	TGTGCCAGCAGCTTAGGAGTTGGGGGACAGGGGTTCACTGAAGCTTTCTTT	CASSLGVGGQGFTEAFF
TRBV5-1	TRBJ1-1	.	TRBD1	TGCGCCAGCAGCTTTGTCTCAGGGACAGGGAAGAACACTGAAGCTTTCTTT	CASSFVSGTGKNTEAFF
TRBV30	TRBJ2-1	.	TRBD2	TGTGCCTGGGGCCTTAAAGCGGGGGGGCAGGTTGAGCAGTTCTTC	CAWGLKAGGQVEQFF
TRBV5-1	TRBJ1-3	.	.	TGCGCCAGCAGCTTGGGACTAGCGGGAAACACCATATATTTT	CASSLGLAGNTIYF
TRBV5-1	TRBJ1-3	once	.	TGCGCCAGCAGCCCAAACTCTGGAAACACCATATATTTT	CASSPNSGNTIYF
TRBV6-1	TRBJ1-6	once	TRBD1	TGTGCCAGCAGTGAAATATACAGGGGTAATTCACCCCTCCACTTT	CASSEIYRGNSPLHF
TRBV11-3	TRBJ2-5	once	TRBD2	TGTGCCAGCTCCCTGACTAGCGGGGGGATGGGAGAGACCCAGTACTTC	CASSLTSGGMGETQYF
TRBV5-1	TRBJ2-7	.	TRBD1	TGCGCCAGCAGCTCCCGGACAGGGAATTACGAGCAGTACTTC	CASSSRTGNYEQYF
TRBV2	TRBJ1-2	.	.	TGTGCCAGCAGCCAACAGGGCTCCCGGTATGGCTACACCTTC	CASSQQGSRYGYTF
TRBV19	TRBJ2-2	.	.	TGTGCCAGTAGTCGGGGGACCGGGGAGCTGTTTTTT	CASSRGTGELFF
TRBV6-6	TRBJ1-3	.	.	TGTGCCAGCAGCCGGGGCAGGGGTGGAAACACCATATATTTT	CASSRGRGGNTIYF
TRBV4-1	TRBJ1-2	.	TRBD1	TGCGCCAGCAGCCAAGGGACAGGGCTCGGCTATGGCTACACCTTC	CASSQGTGLGYGYTF
TRBV5-1	TRBJ2-3	.	TRBD1	TGCGCCAGCAGCACGGGGACAGCTAGCACAGATACGCAGTATTTT	CASSTGTASTDTQYF
TRBV18	TRBJ2-7	.	TRBD1	TGTGCCAGCTCACCACCGTATGGGACAGGGGTTTCTAACGAGCAGTACTTC	CASSPPYGTGVSNEQYF
TRBV18	TRBJ2-5	once	TRBD1	TGTGCCAGCTCCACGACAGGGGTCCAAGAGACCCAGTACTTC	CASSTTGVQETQYF
TRBV11-2	TRBJ2-1	.	TRBD2	TGTGCCAGCAGCTTAGGAAGTCTAGCGGACGATGAGCAGTTCTTC	CASSLGSLADDEQFF
TRBV27	TRBJ1-4	.	.	TGTGCCAGCAGTTTATCCGGGGGGAGCGAAAAACTGTTTTTT	CASSLSGGSEKLFF
TRBV5-1	TRBJ1-1	.	TRBD1	TGCGCCAGCAGCCCGGGACAGAGTGAAGCTTTCTTT	CASSPGQSEAFF
TRBV13	TRBJ1-4	.	.	TGTGCCAGCAGCTCGAGACAGACAACTAATGAAAAACTGTTTTTT	CASSSRQTTNEKLFF
TRBV9	TRBJ2-2	.	.	TGTGCCAGCAGCGCAACTAGTTACGGGAACACCGGGGAGCTGTTTTTT	CASSATSYGNTGELFF
TRBV28	TRBJ1-4	.	.	TGTGCCAGCAGCCTCCTTGGGGGAGGGTCGGTTTTT	CASSLLGGGSVF
TRBV18	TRBJ2-7	.	.	TGTGCCAGCTCACCATTTAGTTGGTCGGACGAGCAGTACTTC	CASSPFSWSDEQYF
TRBV19	TRBJ2-1	.	TRBD1	TGTGCCAGTAGTACCAATGGACAGGGCTACAATGAGCAGTTCTTC	CASSTNGQGYNEQFF
TRBV10-3	TRBJ1-3	.	.	TGTGCCATCAGGTCAGGGTATGGCTCTGGAAACACCATATATTTT	CAIRSGYGSGNTIYF
TRBV5-1	TRBJ2-5	.	TRBD1	TGCGCCAGTAGAGCCGGGACAGGGGGCCTCGGAGAGACCCAGTACTTC	CASRAGTGGLGETQYF
TRBV18	TRBJ2-1	.	.	TGTGCCAGCTCCCCCCGGGGGATTGAGCAGTTCTTC	CASSPRGIEQFF
TRBV6-5	TRBJ1-2	.	TRBD1	TGTGCCAGCAGGGACAGGGACCCAACCCATGGCTACACCTTC	CASRDRDPTHGYTF
TRBV6-6	TRBJ1-2	.	TRBD1	TGTGCCAGCAGTTACCAAGTCAGGACAGGCAGCTATGGCTACACCTTC	CASSYQVRTGSYGYTF
TRBV6-5	TRBJ1-2	.	.	TGTGCCAGCAGTTATAACAAGGACAGCTATGGCTACACCTTC	CASSYNKDSYGYTF
TRBV27	TRBJ1-2	.	.	TGTGCCAGCAGTTTCGTCGGGTCCTATGGCTACACCTTC	CASSFVGSYGYTF